The 30 T cell receptor beta chains below come from one sample, sequenced in a study of cytomegalovirus exposure and HLA in healthy donors. Amplification used 60 Vbeta primers and 13 Jbeta primers. Produced via immunoSEQ multiplex PCR; TCRdb's table is partial and in-frame only. The table records 130,000 to 150,000 clones, approximately 80% of them present only once. The sample taken for sequencing was PBMCs. These receptors were obtained from a male donor in good health and CMV-seronegative.

This clone was observed once. The same CDR3 also results from other DNA sequences found in this sample. The chain has TRBV6-5 and TRBJ2-7, with 9 bases identical to TRBD1. The CDR3 is 15 amino acids. Germline V gene sequence: CDR1 MNHEY, CDR2 SVGAGI. The trim removed 2 bases at V and 0 bases at J, leaving 2 bases unmatched. CDR3 amino acids: CASSYRQGGSYEQYF. DNA for the CDR3: TGTGCCAGCAGTTACCGACAGGGGGGCTCCTACGAGCAGTACTTC.

The chain links TRBV5-1 to TRBJ1-1; D perhaps matches TRBD1 (5 bases). With 0 bases removed from V and 10 bases from J, the gap between germline ends came to 10 bases. This CDR3 contains 12 residues. The V gene's germline CDR1 is SGHRS and CDR2 YFSETQ. In DNA, the CDR3 is TGCGCCAGCAGCTTGGTGCCCGGGGGAGCTTTCTTT. This encodes CASSLVPGGAFF. The full variable domain, with the rest looked up from reference TRBV5-1 and TRBJ1-1, is KAGVTQTPRYLIKTRGQQVTLSCSPISGHRSVSWYQQTPGQGLQFLFEYFSETQRNKGNFPGRFSGRQFSNSRSEMNVSTLELGDSALYLCASSLVPGGAFFGQGTRLTVV.

The genes are TRBV6-5 and TRBJ1-2; D remains unclear. Trimming took off 4 bases at V and 7 bases at J, with 10 bases between the two ends. The germline V gene has CDR1 MNHEY and CDR2 SVGAGI. The CDR3 sequence is 12 residues long. CDR3 coding DNA: TGTGCCAGCAGTTGGCGGGGTGGTGGCTACACCTTC. Protein: CASSWRGGGYTF.

This clone was detected a few times. Other nucleotide sequences in the sample specify the same CDR3. The chain is built from TRBV30 and TRBJ1-3; 8 positions match TRBD1. The germline CDR1 and CDR2 sequences are GTSNPN and SVGIG (reference sequence). V gave up 5 bases and J gave up 4 bases; unmatched junction bases: 4. This CDR3 region has 13 residues. CDR3 bases: TGTGCCTGGCTCGGGACAGGCGGAAACACCATATATTTT. Translating gives CAWLGTGGNTIYF.

The V and J genes are TRBV11-3 and TRBJ1-1; 7 bases fit TRBD1. The germline CDR1 and CDR2 sequences are SGHNT and YENEEA. This CDR3 comprises 15 residues. The trim removed 3 bases at V and 1 base at J, leaving 5 bases unmatched. The CDR3 loop is CASSLGGTANTEAFF. The CDR3 nucleotides are TGTGCCAGCAGCTTGGGTGGGACAGCGAACACTGAAGCTTTCTTT.

The table lists this clone with a few counts. The genes are TRBV2 and TRBJ2-2, with a possible D match to TRBD2 (5 bases). The V and J ends lost 8 bases and 7 bases respectively, with 14 bases between them. The length of the CDR3 is 13 residues. Germline V CDR1 and CDR2: SNHLY, FYNNEI. CDR3 sequence reads: CASQDPRGGELFF. As DNA, the CDR3 is TGTGCCAGCCAAGACCCACGGGGCGGGGAGCTGTTTTTT.

The V gene is TRBV4-3, the J gene TRBJ2-6, with 7 bases that match TRBD2. The V gene's germline CDR1 is LGHNA and CDR2 YSLEER. The length of the CDR3 is 19 residues. J gave up 0 bases and V 1 base, and 9 bases lay outside the gene matches. This CDR3 reads CASSQGGGLSISGANVLTF. Written as DNA, the CDR3 is TGCGCCAGCAGCCAAGGGGGGGGACTATCCATCTCTGGGGCCAACGTCCTGACTTTC.

This chain links TRBV2 with TRBJ1-2; D remains unclear. This CDR3 contains 14 residues. Germline loops: CDR1 SNHLY, CDR2 FYNNEI. V lost 4 bases, J lost 3 bases, and 12 bases lay in between. DNA for the CDR3: TGTGCCAGCAGTGTGCGGGGAAGGGACTATGGCTACACCTTC. It yields the protein CASSVRGRDYGYTF.

This clone was detected only a few times. This rearrangement joins TRBV25-1 to TRBJ1-4; D ambiguous. With 5 bases removed from V and 5 bases from J, the gap between germline ends came to 12 bases. CDR1 and CDR2 from the germline V gene are MGHDK and SYGVNS. The CDR3 is made up of 14 amino acids. CDR3 bases: TGTGCCAGCAGTAATGGAGGAGGGAATGAAAAACTGTTTTTT. This translates into CASSNGGGNEKLFF.

The gene calls are TRBV28 and TRBJ2-7; a weak D match, TRBD1 (6 bases). The germline gives CDR1 MDHEN, CDR2 SYDVKM. This CDR3 is built from 12 residues. With 11 bases removed from V and 6 bases from J, the gap between germline ends came to 17 bases. The CDR3 here is CAASGAPAEQYF. The CDR3 bases are TGTGCCGCCTCAGGGGCCCCGGCCGAGCAGTACTTC.

V and J are TRBV5-1 and TRBJ1-1; D is possibly TRBD1 (6 bases). The CDR3 is made up of 12 amino acids. Trimming cost V 0 bases and J 7 bases, with 7 bases left between them. CDR1 SGHRS and CDR2 YFSETQ come from the germline V gene. CDR3 in amino acids: CASSLDRDEAFF. In DNA form, the CDR3 reads TGCGCCAGCAGCTTGGACAGGGATGAAGCTTTCTTT.

The gene calls are TRBV7-2 and TRBJ2-3; weak D call: TRBD2 (6 bases). CDR1 is SGHTA, CDR2 FQGNSA, per germline. The length of the CDR3 is 14 residues. The ends were cut back, 4 bases at V and 8 bases at J, with 16 bases in the middle. CDR3 sequence reads: CASSSNLGGGTQYF. Written as DNA, the CDR3 is TGTGCCAGCAGCTCTAATCTCGGGGGAGGTACGCAGTATTTT.

The chain joins TRBV5-4 to TRBJ2-2; 7 nucleotides line up with TRBD1. The CDR3 extends over 17 amino acids. V lost 4 bases and J lost 2; bases outside the gene matches: 11. Germline CDR1 and CDR2: SGHNT and YYREEE (reference sequence). The chain's CDR3 is CASSPPGQRSNTGELFF. DNA of the CDR3: TGTGCCAGCAGCCCCCCGGGACAGAGATCAAACACCGGGGAGCTGTTTTTT.

CDR3 in DNA: TGTGCCAGTGCCGGACTAGCGGGGGGCAATGAGCAGTTCTTC. Protein product: CASAGLAGGNEQFF. The chain uses TRBV19 and TRBJ2-1, with 14 bases matching TRBD2. J lost 6 bases, V lost 8 bases, and 3 bases had no gene match. The V gene's germline CDR1 is LNHDA and CDR2 SQIVND (reference sequence). The CDR3 runs to 14 residues.

The chain has TRBV5-1 and TRBJ2-5; no definite D call. The CDR3 runs 11 residues. Germline-derived CDR1 and CDR2 are SGHRS and YFSETQ. V lost 4 bases, J lost 4 bases, and 5 bases lay in between. In DNA form, the CDR3 reads TGCGCCAGCAGCACAACAGAGACCCAGTACTTC. Its translation is CASSTTETQYF.

The chain joins TRBV2 to TRBJ2-3; no definite D call. This CDR3 is built from 14 residues. Trimming shortened V by 7 bases and J by 2 bases, and 13 bases separated the two germline ends. Per the germline V gene, CDR1 is SNHLY and CDR2 is FYNNEI. The CDR3 reads CASTATYSTDTQYF. CDR3 nucleotides: TGTGCCAGCACTGCGACTTATTCCACAGATACGCAGTATTTT.

The chain uses TRBV7-2 and TRBJ2-4; D gene ambiguous. This CDR3 region has 17 residues. CDR1 and CDR2 (germline): SGHTA, FQGNSA. The V and J ends lost 2 bases and 6 bases respectively, with 20 bases between them. The CDR3 spells CASSLNFPPGRGNIQYF. Written as DNA, the CDR3 is TGTGCCAGCAGCTTAAATTTCCCGCCGGGTCGTGGAAACATTCAGTACTTC.

The CDR3 DNA follows: TGTGCCAGCAGCCAAGAAAGCGCACATGAGCAGTTCTTC. Its protein is CASSQESAHEQFF. V and J are TRBV4-2 and TRBJ2-1, with D uncertain. Trimming stripped 0 bases from V and 8 bases from J, with 8 bases between. The CDR3 extends over 13 amino acids. In germline, CDR1 is LGHNA, CDR2 YNFKEQ.

V gene TRBV28 combines with J gene TRBJ2-7; 11 positions agree with TRBD2. Germline V lookup: CDR1 MDHEN, CDR2 SYDVKM. V trimming: 6 bases; J trimming: 1 base; junction bases outside the gene matches: 2. The CDR3 runs to 14 residues. The chain's CDR3 is CASRSSGGSYEQYF. In nucleotides, the CDR3 is TGTGCCAGCAGATCTAGCGGGGGGTCCTACGAGCAGTACTTC.

In its sample, this clone was seen once. The V and J genes are TRBV5-4 and TRBJ1-1, with D perhaps TRBD1 (5 bases). CDR1 is SGHNT and CDR2 is YYREEE in the germline V gene (reference sequence). This CDR3 region has 12 residues. With 2 bases removed from V and 8 bases from J, the gap between germline ends came to 10 bases. CDR3 bases: TGTGCCAGCAGCTTCGATCAGGGCGAAGCTTTCTTT. Its translation is CASSFDQGEAFF.

V and J are TRBV5-4 and TRBJ1-1, with D possibly matching TRBD1 (6 bases). This CDR3 contains 15 residues. V was trimmed by 2 bases and J by 4 bases, leaving 15 bases between them. Per the germline V gene, CDR1 is SGHNT and CDR2 is YYREEE (reference sequence). Here the CDR3 reads CASSLIGGWGTEAFF. In nucleotides, the CDR3 is TGTGCCAGCAGCTTAATTGGGGGCTGGGGCACTGAAGCTTTCTTT.

V is TRBV4-3 and J is TRBJ2-2, with a weak D call TRBD1 (6 bases). The CDR3 is made up of 16 amino acids. CDR1 is LGHNA and CDR2 is YSLEER in the germline V gene. Trimming removed 0 bases at V and 0 bases at J, with 8 bases between. The CDR3 region is CASSQDRGANTGELFF. DNA of the CDR3: TGCGCCAGCAGCCAAGACAGGGGCGCGAACACCGGGGAGCTGTTTTTT.

The V call is TRBV10-2, the J call TRBJ1-3; no reliable D call. The CDR3 covers 16 residues. CDR1 is WSHSY and CDR2 is SAAADI in the germline V gene. V gave up 0 bases and J gave up 7 bases, with 16 bases separating them. CDR3 in amino acids: CASSESWTLSGNTIYF. The CDR3 nucleotides are TGCGCCAGCAGTGAGTCATGGACCCTGAGCGGGAACACCATATATTTT.

Comments on this clone: This sample includes further DNA sequences coding for the same CDR3. The CDR3 coding sequence is TGTGCCAGCAGTTTGACAGGGGGCTATGGCTACACCTTC. Translation gives CASSLTGGYGYTF. The genes are TRBV27 and TRBJ1-2; 9 nucleotides match TRBD1. The CDR3 is 13 residues long. V lost 3 bases, J lost 4 bases, and 0 bases stayed unmatched. Germline-derived CDR1 and CDR2 are MNHEY and SMNVEV (reference sequence).

The gene calls are TRBV7-2 and TRBJ2-2; D possibly corresponds to TRBD1 (7 bases). V was trimmed by 5 bases and J by 5 bases, leaving 18 bases between them. CDR3 length: 16 residues. CDR1 is SGHTA and CDR2 is FQGNSA in the germline V gene. The CDR3 region is CASSPLTGTFTGELFF. CDR3 DNA sequence: TGTGCCAGCAGCCCCCTGACAGGGACTTTTACCGGGGAGCTGTTTTTT.

The rearrangement joins TRBV13 to TRBJ1-2, with 10 bases matching TRBD1. Germline V gives CDR1 PRHDT, CDR2 FYEKMQ (reference sequence). The CDR3 sequence is 15 residues long. V lost 2 bases, J lost 5 bases, and 5 bases stayed unmatched. CDR3 nucleotides: TGTGCCAGCAGCTTAATTGACAGGGGGCCTTATGGCTACACCTTC. Protein product: CASSLIDRGPYGYTF.

V gene TRBV7-9 combines with J gene TRBJ2-3, with D maybe TRBD1 (6 bases). This CDR3 is built from 12 residues. The germline V gene encodes CDR1 SEHNR and CDR2 FQNEAQ (reference sequence). Trimming stripped 4 bases from V and 6 bases from J, with 8 bases between. CDR3 bases: TGTGCCAGCAGCTATGACAGGGATACGCAGTATTTT. It yields the protein CASSYDRDTQYF.

In its sample, this clone was seen once. The chain recombines TRBV5-1 with TRBJ2-1; 9 bases line up with TRBD1. The CDR3 covers 16 residues. Germline V gene sequence: CDR1 SGHRS, CDR2 YFSETQ. The J segment lost 5 bases and the V segment lost 4 bases, leaving 10 bases of the junction unmatched. CDR3 residues: CASSRAGTGFDNEQFF. Written as DNA, the CDR3 is TGCGCCAGCAGCCGCGCAGGGACAGGGTTTGACAATGAGCAGTTCTTC. Supplemented by reference TRBV5-1 and TRBJ2-1, the full variable domain reads KAGVTQTPRYLIKTRGQQVTLSCSPISGHRSVSWYQQTPGQGLQFLFEYFSETQRNKGNFPGRFSGRQFSNSRSEMNVSTLELGDSALYLCASSRAGTGFDNEQFFGPGTRLTVL.

V is TRBV2 and J is TRBJ2-2; TRBD1 agrees at 8 bases. V lost 6 bases and J lost 5; bases outside the gene matches: 2. The CDR3 contains 13 residues. Looked up from germline, CDR1 is SNHLY and CDR2 is FYNNEI. The CDR3 nucleotides are TGTGCCAGCAGCCGACAGGGGACCGGGGAGCTGTTTTTT. Translating gives CASSRQGTGELFF.

This clone was observed a few times. V usage is TRBV4-3 and J usage is TRBJ2-2; 7 bases align to TRBD2. The CDR3 loop spans 18 amino acids. CDR1 LGHNA and CDR2 YSLEER come from the germline V gene. With V trimmed by 0 bases and J by 3 bases, 10 bases remained unmatched. CDR3 protein: CASSQDRLPSGYTGELFF. In nucleotides, the CDR3 is TGCGCCAGCAGCCAAGACAGGTTACCTAGCGGATACACCGGGGAGCTGTTTTTT.